The subject of this entry is one TCR beta chain. TCRdb reanalysed the 5' RACE reads using MiXCR and keeps one entry per CDR3 protein. The data show tens of thousands of distinct CDR3 sequences, around a quarter seen once. Germline assignment: CDR1 SGHTA and CDR2 FQGNSA. The trim removed 5 bases at V and 7 bases at J, leaving 9 bases unmatched. The CDR3 has 14 residues. The sequencing input was tumor-infiltrating memory CD4+ T cells sorted from the breast tumor. Specified subset: memory CD4+ T cells, CD4+CD45RO+CD25-. The chain couples TRBV7-2 to TRBJ1-2, with 8 bases fitting TRBD1. This receptor was obtained from a female donor with breast cancer. DNA for the CDR3: TGTGCCAGCAGCGCACAATCAGGGGGCTCTGGCTACACCTTC. Protein sequence: CASSAQSGGSGYTF. The full variable domain, its missing parts supplied by reference TRBV7-2 and TRBJ1-2, is GAGVSQSPSNKVTEKGKDVELRCDPISGHTALYWYRQSLGQGLEFLIYFQGNSAPDKSGLPSDRFSAERTGGSVSTLTIQRTQQEDSAVYLCASSAQSGGSGYTFGSGTRLTVV.